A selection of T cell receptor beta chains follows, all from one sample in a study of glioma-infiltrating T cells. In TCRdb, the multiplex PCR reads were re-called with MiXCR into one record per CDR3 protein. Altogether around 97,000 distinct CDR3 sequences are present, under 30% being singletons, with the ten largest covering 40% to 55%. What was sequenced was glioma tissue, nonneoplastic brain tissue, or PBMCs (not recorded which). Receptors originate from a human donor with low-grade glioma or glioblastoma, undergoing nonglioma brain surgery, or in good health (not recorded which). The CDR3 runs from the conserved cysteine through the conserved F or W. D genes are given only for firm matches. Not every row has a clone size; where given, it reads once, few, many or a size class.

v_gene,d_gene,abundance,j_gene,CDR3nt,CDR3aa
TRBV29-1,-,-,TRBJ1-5,TGCAGCGTTGAAGTTTCGGGGCCCGGTCAGCCCCAGCATTTT,CSVEVSGPGQPQHF
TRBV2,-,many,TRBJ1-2,TGTGCCAGCAGCCCGGGGGCAGGGAGGGAATATGGCTACACCTTC,CASSPGAGREYGYTF
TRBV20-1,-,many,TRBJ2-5,TGCAGTGCTTCAGGACTGGGACAAGAGACCCAGTACTTC,CSASGLGQETQYF
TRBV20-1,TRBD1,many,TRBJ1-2,TGCAGTGCCGGACAGGGGGATAGTGGCTACACCTTC,CSAGQGDSGYTF
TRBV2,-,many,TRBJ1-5,TGTGCCAGCAGACAGTATAGCAATCAGCCCCAGCATTTT,CASRQYSNQPQHF
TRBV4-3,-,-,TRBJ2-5,TGCGCCAGCAGCCAGGCTATCAGGGCAGAGACCCAGTACTTC,CASSQAIRAETQYF
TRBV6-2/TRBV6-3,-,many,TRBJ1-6,TGTGCCAGCAGTTATATACAGGACGAATCCAATTCACCCCTCCACTTT,CASSYIQDESNSPLHF
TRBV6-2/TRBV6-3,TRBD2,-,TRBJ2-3,TGTGCCAGCAGGGCTAGCGGAGGAACAGATACGCAGTATTTT,CASRASGGTDTQYF
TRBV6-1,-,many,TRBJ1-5,TGTGCCAGCTCTATGGACATCGGCAATCAGCCCCAGCATTTT,CASSMDIGNQPQHF
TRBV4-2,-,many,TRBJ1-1,TGTGCCAGCAGCCAAGAGGTTGGCAGGGTGAACACTGAAGCTTTCTTT,CASSQEVGRVNTEAFF
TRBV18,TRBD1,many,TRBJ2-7,TGTGCCAGCTCACCTGACAGGGAAGGTAACGAGCAGTACTTC,CASSPDREGNEQYF
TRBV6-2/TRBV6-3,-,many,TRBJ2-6,TGTGCCAGCAGTTCCGTCAGCGCTGGGGCCAACGTCCTGACTTTC,CASSSVSAGANVLTF
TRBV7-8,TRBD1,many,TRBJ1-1,TGTGCCAGCAGCTTAGTAAACTCCGGGACAGGGAAAGCTTTCTTT,CASSLVNSGTGKAFF
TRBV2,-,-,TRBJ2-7,TGTGCCGGCAGCGAACGATACAAGCAGTACTTC,CAGSERYKQYF
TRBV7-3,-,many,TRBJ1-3,TGTGCCAGCAGCCCCGGGACGTCCGGAAACACCATATATTTT,CASSPGTSGNTIYF
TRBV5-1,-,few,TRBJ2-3,TGCGCCAGCAGCTCGACCATGGAGACGCAGTATTTT,CASSSTMETQYF
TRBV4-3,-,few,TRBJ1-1,TGCGCCAGCAGCCAAGATCGGGTAGAGAACACTGAAGCTTTCTTT,CASSQDRVENTEAFF
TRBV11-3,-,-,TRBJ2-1,TGTGCCAGCAGCTTAGTGTGGTCCTACAATGAGCAGTTCTTC,CASSLVWSYNEQFF
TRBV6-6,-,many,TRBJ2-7,TGTGCCAGCAGTTACTCGGGCCTCTACGAGCAGTACTTC,CASSYSGLYEQYF
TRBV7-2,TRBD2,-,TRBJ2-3,TGTGCCAGCAACGTAGCGGGGGGGAGGGATACGCAGTATTTT,CASNVAGGRDTQYF
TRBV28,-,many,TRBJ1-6,TGTGCCAGCAAAGGCGTTTCACCCCTCCACTTT,CASKGVSPLHF
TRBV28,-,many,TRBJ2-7,TGTGCCAGCAGCCCCGGGTTGACCAGACGTGCGAGCTCCTACGAGCAGTACTTC,CASSPGLTRRASSYEQYF
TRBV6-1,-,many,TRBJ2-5,TGTGCCAGCGCGCGGAGGGAAGGAGAGACCCAGTACTTC,CASARREGETQYF
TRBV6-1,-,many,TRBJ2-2,TGTGCCAGCAGATTTGACACTAACACCGGGGAGCTGTTTTTT,CASRFDTNTGELFF
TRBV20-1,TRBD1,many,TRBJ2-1,TGCAGTGCTCCCAGGCGGGACAGGGAGGTAGAAGAGCAGTTCTTC,CSAPRRDREVEEQFF
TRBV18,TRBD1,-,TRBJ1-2,TGTGCCAGCTCACGGCTTCCGGGACAGGAATCCTATGGCTACACCTTC,CASSRLPGQESYGYTF
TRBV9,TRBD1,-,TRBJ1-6,TGTGCCAGCCGAGGGGGACAGAATAATTCACCCCTCCACTTT,CASRGGQNNSPLHF
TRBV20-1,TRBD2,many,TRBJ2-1,TGCAGTGCTAGGTTGTCTAGCGGGGGGACCAGCTCCTACAATGAGCAGTTCTTC,CSARLSSGGTSSYNEQFF
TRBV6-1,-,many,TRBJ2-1,TGTGCCAGCAGATTCCGACAGATCAATGAGCAGTTCTTC,CASRFRQINEQFF
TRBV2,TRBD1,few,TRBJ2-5,TGTGCCAGCAAAATCCACCTGGTCAGGGGGACGGAGACCCAGTACTTC,CASKIHLVRGTETQYF
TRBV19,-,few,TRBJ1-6,TGTGCCAGTACAGGAGAACATAATTCACCCCTCCACTTT,CASTGEHNSPLHF
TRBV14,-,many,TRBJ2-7,TGTGCCAGCAGCCAAGCTGGTCTACCCGGGGCAGGGCAGTACTTC,CASSQAGLPGAGQYF
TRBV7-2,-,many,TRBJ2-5,TGTGCCAGCAGACCCTCAGGACACCTCTTTGAGACCCAGTACTTC,CASRPSGHLFETQYF
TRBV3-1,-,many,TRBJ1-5,TGTGCCAGCAGCCAAGATACTGTGCAGCCCCAGCATTTT,CASSQDTVQPQHF
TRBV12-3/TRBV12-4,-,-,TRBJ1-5,TGTGCCAGCAGTTCACCCGTCATCAATCAGCCCCAGCATTTT,CASSSPVINQPQHF
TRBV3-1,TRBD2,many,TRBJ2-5,TGTGCCAGCAGCAACCTAGCGGGGGGGGGAGAGACCCAGTACTTC,CASSNLAGGGETQYF
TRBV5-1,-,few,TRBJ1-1,TGCGCCAGCAGCTTGCCGGACGGAAAGGGGAGCACTGAAGCTTTCTTT,CASSLPDGKGSTEAFF
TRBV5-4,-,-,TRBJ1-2,TGTGCCAGCAGCGCTGGAGGAGGGAACTATGGCTACAACTTC,CASSAGGGNYGYNF
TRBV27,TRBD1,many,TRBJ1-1,TGTGCCAGCAGTAGAGCCGGGACAGGGGCTTTCTTT,CASSRAGTGAFF
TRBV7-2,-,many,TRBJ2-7,TGTGCCAGCAGCTTAGTGATGGCTGAGACCTACGAGCAGTACTTC,CASSLVMAETYEQYF
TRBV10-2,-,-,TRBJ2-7,TGCGCCAGCAGTGCGGGGCGCGAGCAGTACTTC,CASSAGREQYF
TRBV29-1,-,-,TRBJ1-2,TGCAGCGTTGAAGAGGAAAGGGGAATTGGCTACACCTTC,CSVEEERGIGYTF
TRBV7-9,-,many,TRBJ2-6,TGTGCCAGCGGAAGGGAGGCGTTTGGGGCCAACGTCCTGACTTTC,CASGREAFGANVLTF
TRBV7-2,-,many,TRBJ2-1,TGTGCCAGCAGCTTAGTCCCAGTCCTGGGTCGCAATGAGCAGTTCTTC,CASSLVPVLGRNEQFF
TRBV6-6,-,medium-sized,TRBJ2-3,TGTGCCAGCAGTTACAGGGAAGAAGATACGCAGTATTTT,CASSYREEDTQYF
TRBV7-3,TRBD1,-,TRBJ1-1,TGTGCCAGCAGCTTGGACAGGGTGAACACTGAAGCTTTCTTT,CASSLDRVNTEAFF
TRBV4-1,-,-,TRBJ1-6,TGCGCCAGCAGCCAAATTGATATGGGGATACGTAATTCACCCCTCCACTTT,CASSQIDMGIRNSPLHF
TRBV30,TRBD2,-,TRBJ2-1,TGTGCCTGTGATACCGGGACTAGGATTGGGTACAATGAGCAGTTCTTC,CACDTGTRIGYNEQFF